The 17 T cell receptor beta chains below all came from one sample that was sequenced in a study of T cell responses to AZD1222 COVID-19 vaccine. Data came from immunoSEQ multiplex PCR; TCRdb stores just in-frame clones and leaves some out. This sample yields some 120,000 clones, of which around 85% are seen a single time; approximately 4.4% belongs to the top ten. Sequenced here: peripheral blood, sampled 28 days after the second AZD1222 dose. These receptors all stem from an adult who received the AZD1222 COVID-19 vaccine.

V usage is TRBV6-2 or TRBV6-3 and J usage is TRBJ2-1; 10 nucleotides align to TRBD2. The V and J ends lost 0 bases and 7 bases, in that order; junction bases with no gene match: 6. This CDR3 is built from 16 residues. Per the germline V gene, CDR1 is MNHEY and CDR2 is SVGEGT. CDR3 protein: CASSYSSGGARNEQFF. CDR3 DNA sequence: TGTGCCAGCAGTTACTCGAGCGGGGGGGCGAGGAATGAGCAGTTCTTC.

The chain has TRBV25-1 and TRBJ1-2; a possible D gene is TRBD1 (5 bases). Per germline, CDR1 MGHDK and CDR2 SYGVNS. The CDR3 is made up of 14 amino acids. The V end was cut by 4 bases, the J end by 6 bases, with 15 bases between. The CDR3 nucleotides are TGTGCCAGCAGTGGGACCGTGGGACCCCATGGCTACACCTTC. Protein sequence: CASSGTVGPHGYTF.

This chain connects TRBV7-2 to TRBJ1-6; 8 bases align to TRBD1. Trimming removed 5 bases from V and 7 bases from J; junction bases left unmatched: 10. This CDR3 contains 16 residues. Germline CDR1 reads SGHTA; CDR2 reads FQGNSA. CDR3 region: CASSTSRGLQNSPLHF. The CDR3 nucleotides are TGTGCCAGCAGCACGTCCAGGGGGCTCCAAAATTCACCCCTCCACTTT.

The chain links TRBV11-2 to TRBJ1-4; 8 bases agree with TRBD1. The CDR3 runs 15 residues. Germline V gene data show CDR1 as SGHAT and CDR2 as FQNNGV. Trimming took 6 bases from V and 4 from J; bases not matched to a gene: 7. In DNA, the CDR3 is TGTGCCAGCAGGGGTATCAGGGGGCGTAATGAAAAACTGTTTTTT. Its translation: CASRGIRGRNEKLFF.

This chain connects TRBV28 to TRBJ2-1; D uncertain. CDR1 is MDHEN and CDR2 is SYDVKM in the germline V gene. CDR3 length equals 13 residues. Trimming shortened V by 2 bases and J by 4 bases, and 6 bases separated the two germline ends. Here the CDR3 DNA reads TGTGCCAGCAGTTTAGTCAGGTACAATGAGCAGTTCTTC. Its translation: CASSLVRYNEQFF.

The CDR3 reads CASSSYGGAVHETQYF. The DNA for the CDR3 is TGTGCCAGTAGTTCTTACGGGGGGGCCGTCCACGAGACCCAGTACTTC. The V gene is TRBV19, the J gene TRBJ2-5; 8 bases match TRBD2. The germline V gene encodes CDR1 LNHDA and CDR2 SQIVND (reference sequence). The J segment lost 5 bases and the V segment lost 5 bases, leaving 13 bases of the junction unmatched. CDR3 length equals 16 residues. The full variable domain, with the rest looked up from reference TRBV19 and TRBJ2-5, is DGGITQSPKYLFRKEGQNVTLSCEQNLNHDAMYWYRQDPGQGLRLIYYSQIVNDFQKGDIAEGYSVSREKKESFPLTVTSAQKNPTAFYLCASSSYGGAVHETQYFGPGTRLLVL.

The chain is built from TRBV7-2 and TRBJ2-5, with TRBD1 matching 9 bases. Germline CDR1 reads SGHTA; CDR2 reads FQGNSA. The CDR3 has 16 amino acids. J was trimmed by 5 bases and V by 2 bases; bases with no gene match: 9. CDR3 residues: CASSLHRDRAEETQYF. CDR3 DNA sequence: TGTGCCAGCAGCTTACACCGGGACAGGGCAGAGGAGACCCAGTACTTC.

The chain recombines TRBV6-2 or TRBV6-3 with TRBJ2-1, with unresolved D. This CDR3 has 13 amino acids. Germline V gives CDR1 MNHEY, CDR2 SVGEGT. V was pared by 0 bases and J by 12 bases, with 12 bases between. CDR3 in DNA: TGTGCCAGCAGTTACTCGTCCCTATTTAGGCAGTTCTTC. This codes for CASSYSSLFRQFF.

The chain's CDR3 is CASSWRDEQYF. In nucleotides, the CDR3 is TGTGCCAGCAGCTGGAGAGACGAGCAGTACTTC. The V and J genes are TRBV5-6 and TRBJ2-7, with D unclear. Trimming took off 3 bases at V and 5 bases at J, with 6 bases between the two ends. The germline V gene has CDR1 SGHDT and CDR2 YYEEEE. There are 11 residues in the CDR3.

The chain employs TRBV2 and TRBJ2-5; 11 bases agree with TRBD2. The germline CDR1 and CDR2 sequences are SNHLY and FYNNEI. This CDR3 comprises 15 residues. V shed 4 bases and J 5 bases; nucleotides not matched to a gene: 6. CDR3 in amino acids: CASSGGGTSGETQYF. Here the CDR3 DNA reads TGTGCCAGCAGTGGGGGCGGGACTAGCGGCGAGACCCAGTACTTC.

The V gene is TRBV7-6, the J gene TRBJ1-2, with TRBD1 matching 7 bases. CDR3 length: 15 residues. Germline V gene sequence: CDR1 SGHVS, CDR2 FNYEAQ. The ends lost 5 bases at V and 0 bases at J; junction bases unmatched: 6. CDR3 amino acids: CASSRDRRTNYGYTF. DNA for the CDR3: TGTGCCAGCAGCCGGGACAGACGCACTAACTATGGCTACACCTTC.

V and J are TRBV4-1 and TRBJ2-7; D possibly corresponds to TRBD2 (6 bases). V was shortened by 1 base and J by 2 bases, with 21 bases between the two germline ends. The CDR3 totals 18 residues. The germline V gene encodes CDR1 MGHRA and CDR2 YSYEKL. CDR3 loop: CASSQGQGTGTLPYEQYF. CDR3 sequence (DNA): TGCGCCAGCAGCCAAGGGCAGGGCACGGGGACTTTGCCCTACGAGCAGTACTTC.

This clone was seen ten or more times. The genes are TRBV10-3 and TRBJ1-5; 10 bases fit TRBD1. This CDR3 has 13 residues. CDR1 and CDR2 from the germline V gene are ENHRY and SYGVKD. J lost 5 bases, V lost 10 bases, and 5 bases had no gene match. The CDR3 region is CATSGTGDQPQHF. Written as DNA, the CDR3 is TGTGCCACCTCCGGGACAGGGGATCAGCCCCAGCATTTT.

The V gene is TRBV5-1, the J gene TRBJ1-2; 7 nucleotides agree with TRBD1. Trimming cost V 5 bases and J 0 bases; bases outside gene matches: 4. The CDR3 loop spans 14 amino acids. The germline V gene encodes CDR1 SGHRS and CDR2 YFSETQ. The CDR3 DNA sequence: TGCGCCAGCAGAGGACAGGTTACTAACTATGGCTACACCTTC. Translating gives CASRGQVTNYGYTF.

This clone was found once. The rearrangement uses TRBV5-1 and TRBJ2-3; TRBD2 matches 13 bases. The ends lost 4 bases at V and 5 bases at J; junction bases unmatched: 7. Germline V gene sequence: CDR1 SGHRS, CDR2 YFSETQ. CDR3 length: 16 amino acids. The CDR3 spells CASSRGLAGALDTQYF. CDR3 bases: TGCGCCAGCAGCCGCGGACTAGCGGGGGCACTAGATACGCAGTATTTT.

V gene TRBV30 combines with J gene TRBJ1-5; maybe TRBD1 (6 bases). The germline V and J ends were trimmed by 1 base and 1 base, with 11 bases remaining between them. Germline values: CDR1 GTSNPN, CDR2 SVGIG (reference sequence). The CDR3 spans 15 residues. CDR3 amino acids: CAWSGGGESNQPQHF. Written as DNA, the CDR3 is TGTGCCTGGAGTGGAGGGGGTGAAAGCAATCAGCCCCAGCATTTT.

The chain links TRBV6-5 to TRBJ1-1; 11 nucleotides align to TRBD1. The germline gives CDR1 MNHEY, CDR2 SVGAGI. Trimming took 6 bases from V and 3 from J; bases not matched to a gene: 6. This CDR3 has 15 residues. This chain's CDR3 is CASRPRDRGDTEAFF. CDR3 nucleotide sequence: TGTGCCAGCAGACCAAGGGACAGGGGGGACACTGAAGCTTTCTTT.